This T cell receptor beta chain was identified in a study of shared clonotypes between healthy human individuals (dated by TCRdb to 2018 to 2021). For context, the study as a whole: A couple of women and a few men aged 18 to 49 years were included in the cohort. Per donor, three plates each were used for CD4 naive and CD4 memory, two for CD8 naive, and one for CD8 memory. To estimate repertoire size and how much clonotypes are shared between individuals, the study performed deep sequencing of blood TCR repertoires from five healthy adults. Different laboratories and diverse techniques were used to prepare libraries and sequence TCR repertoires, to increase sequencing depth and limit assay-specific biases. Per donor, leukapheresis produced somewhere between about 0.85 and 8.9 billion PBMCs. Broad study findings and their caveats: Larger estimated clonotype richness was generally found for naive subsets than for memory subsets. Based on pairwise subsampling, the degree of clonotype sharing among donors was expected to be affected by sequencing depth. Sharing across a few donors was observed for around 5% of naive CD4, less than 4% of naive CD8, about 2.5% of memory CD4, and around 0.4% of memory CD8 clonotypes. Even with the large sequencing depth, rarefaction of the sorted-subset datasets indicated that sequencing was incomplete. Sampling was restricted to blood, and TCR repertoires in tissue are likely to differ from TCR repertoires in blood. Higher generation probabilities were observed for clonotypes shared by all four sorted-subset donors than for non-shared clonotypes. Because the study included a small number of donors, the genetic and exposure-history diversity represented was limited.

Including cysteine and phenylalanine, the CDR3 has 16 amino acids. The retained sequence is limited to the CDR3, 48 bases, with the frame set at the first base. The V and J ends are trimmed by 5 bases and 4 bases, leaving 17 bases between them. In the germline V gene, CDR1 corresponds to SGHVS and CDR2 to FQNEAQ. Turning to this clone: There is no known antigen for this receptor. Per-base quality was not reported, and no clone a single base away is much larger than it.

The donors were healthy, HIV-negative adults with no recently reported acute infections or vaccinations. Every donor was a Caucasian adult living in Nashville, Tennessee, USA. Magnetic negative selection was used to enrich CD4+ T cells, after which naive cells were positively selected on CD45RA and the negative fraction became the memory subset. After blood collection by leukapheresis, PBMCs were isolated using Ficoll-Histopaque density gradient centrifugation and then cryopreserved in the vapor phase of liquid nitrogen. Analytical flow cytometry was used to check the purity and quantity of every magnetically sorted T cell population. From each sorted fraction, genomic DNA was isolated and quantified by UV absorbance on a Nanodrop 2000c. Using the deep immunoSEQ assay, TCR CDR3 regions were amplified from genomic DNA by multiplex PCR. Extracted genomic DNA from each cell subset was spread evenly across all wells of several immunoSEQ 96-well plates, with each plate serving as a replicate. For sorted subsets, about 0.2 ug genomic DNA, equal to 30,000 to 35,000 T cell genomes, was loaded into each replicate PCR. Purified libraries were measured with a Qubit 3.0 fluorometer, size-checked on a Bioanalyzer 2100, and measured again with the KAPA Library Quantification kit. Every immunoSEQ 96-well plate was sequenced on a separate single-read 150-cycle Illumina NextSeq 550 flow cell. In the authors' own workflow: Because only junctional sequences without quality scores were contained in the immunoSEQ output, filtering matching that applied to full-length reads could not be performed. Sequences were annotated with PyIR, a Python wrapper for IgBLAST v1.9, using IMGT germline references to assign V/J genes and CDR3. Reads were filtered out if the reads had weak V/J assignments (E-value above 1e-6), no CDR3, stop codons, out-of-frame junctions, or ambiguous translated residues. V3J clonotypes were defined by identical inferred V gene, J gene, and CDR3 amino acid sequence. Percentage overlap between repertoires was computed as shared unique clonotypes divided by the size of the smaller repertoire. Repertoire richness was assessed with RTK rarefaction, the Chao1 estimator, and Recon v2.1 estimates of unobserved clonotypes. OLGA was used to compute generation probabilities for all TCRbeta clonotypes that the gDNA method yielded from four donors. TCRdb mirrors the immuneACCESS table, restricted to in-frame sequences. Some clones are absent from its copies; in checked studies, under half trace to an unresolved V gene, and the reason for the others is unknown. V and J calls and clone size are copied from that table; D and trimming were computed from the DNA. For this sample the table gives about 660,000 clones, of which around 67% were detected only once. The top ten clonotypes cover 1.7% of the sample.

The rearrangement combines TRBV7-8 with TRBJ1-4, with the D gene call left open. The receptor was derived from a woman in her thirties in good health. Sequenced: memory CD4+ T cells sorted from blood. The cell subset or site label for this specimen denotes: CD45RA-negative fraction. The DNA sequence follows: TGTGCCAGCAGCCCCCGCCGTCAGGCAGTTAATGAAAAACTGTTTTTT. Its protein product is CASSPRRQAVNEKLFF. Joined to the reference TRBV7-8 and TRBJ1-4 proteins, this CDR3 gives the full variable domain: GAGVSQSPRYKVAKRGQDVALRCDPISGHVSLFWYQQALGQGPEFLTYFQNEAQLDKSGLPSDRFFAERPEGSVSTLKIQRTQQEDSAVYLCASSPRRQAVNEKLFFGSGTQLSVL.